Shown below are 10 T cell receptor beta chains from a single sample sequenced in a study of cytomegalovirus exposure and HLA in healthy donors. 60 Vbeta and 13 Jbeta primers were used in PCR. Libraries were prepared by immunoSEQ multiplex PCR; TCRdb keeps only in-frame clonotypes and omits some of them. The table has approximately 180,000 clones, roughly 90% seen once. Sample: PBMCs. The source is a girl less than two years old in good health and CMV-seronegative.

The CDR3 DNA reads as TGCGCCAGCAGCCAACTACAGGGAAGACTAGCGGGAGGGCCAGGGAATGAGCAGTTCTTC. It encodes CASSQLQGRLAGGPGNEQFF. The chain carries TRBV4-3 and TRBJ2-1; 14 nucleotides agree with TRBD2. This CDR3 comprises 20 residues. Germline values: CDR1 LGHNA, CDR2 YSLEER. V dropped 2 bases and J dropped 7; count of bases not matched to a gene: 16.

CDR3 in amino acids: CASSQELGGRVTDTQYF. The CDR3 nucleotides are TGTGCCAGCAGCCAAGAGTTGGGCGGGAGGGTCACAGATACGCAGTATTTT. The chain is built from TRBV4-2 and TRBJ2-3, with 9 bases lining up with TRBD2. The V segment lost 0 bases and the J segment 2 bases; nucleotides outside the gene matches: 6. Germline V gene data show CDR1 as LGHNA and CDR2 as YNFKEQ. The CDR3 contains 17 residues.

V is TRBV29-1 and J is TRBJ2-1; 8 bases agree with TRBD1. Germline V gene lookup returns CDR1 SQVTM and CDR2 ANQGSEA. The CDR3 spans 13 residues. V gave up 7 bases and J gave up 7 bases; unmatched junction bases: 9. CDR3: CSDGTGAWNEQFF. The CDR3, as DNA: TGCAGCGACGGGACAGGCGCCTGGAATGAGCAGTTCTTC.

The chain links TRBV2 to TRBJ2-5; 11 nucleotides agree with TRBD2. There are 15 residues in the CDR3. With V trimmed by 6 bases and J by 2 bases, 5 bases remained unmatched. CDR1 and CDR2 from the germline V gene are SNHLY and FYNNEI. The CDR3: CASSPGTSGQETQYF. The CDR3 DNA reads TGTGCCAGCAGCCCCGGGACTAGCGGACAAGAGACCCAGTACTTC.

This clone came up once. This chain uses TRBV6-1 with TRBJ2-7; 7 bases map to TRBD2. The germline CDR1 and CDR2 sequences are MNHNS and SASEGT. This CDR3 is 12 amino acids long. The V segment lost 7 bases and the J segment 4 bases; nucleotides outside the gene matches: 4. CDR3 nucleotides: TGTGCCAGCATGCGGGAGCGATACGAGCAGTACTTC. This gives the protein CASMRERYEQYF.

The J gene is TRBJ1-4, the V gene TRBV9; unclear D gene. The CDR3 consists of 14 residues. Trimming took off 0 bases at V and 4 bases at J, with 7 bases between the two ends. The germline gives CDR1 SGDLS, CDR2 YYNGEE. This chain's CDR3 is CASSVGAVNEKLFF. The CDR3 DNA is TGTGCCAGCAGCGTAGGCGCCGTTAATGAAAAACTGTTTTTT.

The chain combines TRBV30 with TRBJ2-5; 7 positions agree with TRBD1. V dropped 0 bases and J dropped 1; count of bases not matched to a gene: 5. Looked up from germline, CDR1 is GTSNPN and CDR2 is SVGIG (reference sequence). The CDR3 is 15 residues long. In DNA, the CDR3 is TGTGCCTGGAGTGTAGGTGGGACAGTCCAAGAGACCCAGTACTTC. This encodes CAWSVGGTVQETQYF.

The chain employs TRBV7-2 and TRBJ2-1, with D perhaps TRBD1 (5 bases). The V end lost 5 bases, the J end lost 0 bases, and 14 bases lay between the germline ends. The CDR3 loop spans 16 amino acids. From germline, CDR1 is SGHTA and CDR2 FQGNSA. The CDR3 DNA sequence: TGTGCCAGCAGCCAGACAGATTTATCCTCCTACAATGAGCAGTTCTTC. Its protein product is CASSQTDLSSYNEQFF.

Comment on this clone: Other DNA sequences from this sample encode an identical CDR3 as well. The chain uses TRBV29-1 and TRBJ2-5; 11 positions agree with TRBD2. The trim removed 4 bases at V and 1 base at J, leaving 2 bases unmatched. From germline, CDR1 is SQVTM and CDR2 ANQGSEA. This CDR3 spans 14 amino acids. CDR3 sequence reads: CSVGTSGGQETQYF. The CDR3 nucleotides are TGCAGCGTTGGTACTAGCGGGGGCCAAGAGACCCAGTACTTC.

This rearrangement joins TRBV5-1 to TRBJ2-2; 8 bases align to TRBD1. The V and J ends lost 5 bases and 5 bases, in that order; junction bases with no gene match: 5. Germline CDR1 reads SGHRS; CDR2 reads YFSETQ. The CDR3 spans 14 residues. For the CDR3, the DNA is TGCGCCAGCAGGGAGCGACAGGGGACCGGGGAGCTGTTTTTT. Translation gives CASRERQGTGELFF.